This T cell receptor beta chain was identified in a study of shared clonotypes between healthy human individuals. CD8 cells classed as naive were CD45RO-negative and positively selected for CCR7, excluding terminally differentiated effector memory CD45RA+ cells. Trimming took 9 bases from V and 9 from J, leaving 6 bases between them. The germline V gene encodes CDR1 MNHEY and CDR2 SVGAGI. The CDR3 has 8 amino acids. Researchers ran the assay at a deep level. Profiled with immunoSEQ multiplex PCR; TCRdb holds only in-frame clones, not every one. The data hold hundreds of thousands of clones, with 92% observed a single time.

The rearrangement joins TRBV6-5 to TRBJ2-7; D gene ambiguous. Sequenced sample: naive CD8+ T cells sorted from blood. This receptor was identified in a man aged 25 to 40 in good health. CDR3 DNA sequence: TGTGCCAGTGGCGGGCAGTACTTC. It translates to CASGGQYF.